This T cell receptor beta chain was captured by sequencing in a study of cytomegalovirus exposure and HLA in healthy donors. Study-wide results and caveats: Later, an analysis showed that TCR beta chains associated with HLA were more clonally expanded than others that were equally common. Overall, approximately 150 TCR beta chains were annotated as cytomegalovirus-associated. Exclusion applied to some V segments, including TRBV6-2 and TRBV6-3, as they were indistinguishable. Later on, a genetic analysis was performed. It linked a missense variant in DCLRE1C with V- and J-gene trimming of TCR beta.

Turning to this clone: Its cognate antigen is unknown.

V shed 4 bases, J shed 0 bases, and the junction held 6 bases outside the gene matches. Germline loops: CDR1 SGHNT, CDR2 YYREEE (reference sequence). CDR3 length: 16 amino acids. Primers for the PCR totalled 60 Vbeta and 13 Jbeta. TCRdb's copy holds only in-frame clones and misses some; the assay was immunoSEQ multiplex PCR. The sample holds approximately 160,000 clones, 77% seen once. The chain is built from TRBV5-4 and TRBJ2-3, with 9 positions matching TRBD2. This TCR came from a male donor in good health and CMV-seropositive. The sample taken for sequencing was PBMCs. In DNA, the CDR3 is TGTGCCAGCAGCGACACTAGCGGGTTAAGCACAGATACGCAGTATTTT. Residues: CASSDTSGLSTDTQYF.